These 16 T cell receptor beta chains were all obtained from the same sample, sequenced in a study of STAT3 mutations in large granular lymphocyte leukemia. Study findings and constraints: Every T-cell large granular lymphocyte leukemia patient had at least one immunodominant TCR beta clonotype.

No antigen has been identified for these receptors. Assay used: immunoSEQ multiplex PCR; TCRdb lists only in-frame clones, some missing. The table records about 40,000 clones, 70% to 90% of them present only once. Material for sequencing was PBMCs. These receptors originate from a human donor with T large granular lymphocyte leukemia. Some clones in this sample may be carry-over from other donors' samples.

The V call is TRBV28, the J call TRBJ2-2; tentatively, D is TRBD1 (5 bases). V lost 3 bases and J 7 bases, leaving 18 bases between the germline ends. CDR1 is MDHEN, CDR2 SYDVKM, per germline. The CDR3 covers 16 residues. Here the CDR3 DNA reads TGTGCCAGCAGTTTCCTAGGGGCAGGGTCAAGCGGGGAGCTGTTTTTT. It encodes CASSFLGAGSSGELFF.

In this sample, this clone turned up once. The chain couples TRBV19 to TRBJ1-5, with D maybe TRBD1 (5 bases). The length of the CDR3 is 15 residues. Germline V gene data show CDR1 as LNHDA and CDR2 as SQIVND (reference sequence). V lost 6 bases and J 2 bases, leaving 14 bases between the germline ends. CDR3 loop: CASSIPGGGNQPQHF. The CDR3 coding sequence is TGTGCCAGTAGCATTCCGGGGGGGGGCAATCAGCCCCAGCATTTT.

CDR3 DNA sequence: TGTGCCAGCCTGGGACAGGTTGTAACAGATACGCAGTATTTT. Its translation: CASLGQVVTDTQYF. The chain couples TRBV5-8 to TRBJ2-3; 8 bases line up with TRBD1. Germline values: CDR1 SGHTS, CDR2 YDEGEE. The CDR3 consists of 14 residues. Trimming cost V 7 bases and J 3 bases; bases outside gene matches: 7.

This CDR3 reads CASSSPRDALLQTDTQYF. DNA for the CDR3: TGTGCCAGTAGTTCCCCCCGGGACGCATTACTCCAGACAGATACGCAGTATTTT. The chain has TRBV19 and TRBJ2-3; D may be TRBD1 or TRBD2 (5 bases each). There are 18 residues in the CDR3. The ends were cut back, 5 bases at V and 3 bases at J, with 24 bases in the middle. CDR1 LNHDA and CDR2 SQIVND come from the germline V gene (reference sequence).

This chain links TRBV5-8 with TRBJ2-5; D is tentatively TRBD1 or TRBD2 (6 bases each). The length of the CDR3 is 15 residues. Trimming took 5 bases from V and 2 from J, leaving 16 bases between them. Germline V gene data show CDR1 as SGHTS and CDR2 as YDEGEE. CDR3 DNA: TGTGCCAGCAGTTGGTGGGGGGCAAATCAAGAGACCCAGTACTTC. Translation gives CASSWWGANQETQYF.

The chain employs TRBV27 and TRBJ2-1; a weak D match, TRBD1 (5 bases). Trimming took off 7 bases at V and 3 bases at J, with 13 bases between the two ends. The germline V gene has CDR1 MNHEY and CDR2 SMNVEV (reference sequence). This CDR3 comprises 14 residues. CDR3 sequence reads: CASKPQGFYNEQFF. The CDR3 DNA sequence: TGTGCCAGCAAACCTCAGGGATTCTACAATGAGCAGTTCTTC.

The count of this clone is one. The rearrangement uses TRBV7-9 and TRBJ2-6, with unresolved D. The CDR3 extends over 17 amino acids. V gave up 5 bases and J gave up 0 bases, with 14 bases separating them. Per the germline V gene, CDR1 is SEHNR and CDR2 is FQNEAQ (reference sequence). The CDR3: CASSGVAVPSGANVLTF. The CDR3 DNA is TGTGCCAGCAGCGGGGTGGCCGTCCCCTCTGGGGCCAACGTCCTGACTTTC.

In its sample, this clone was seen a few times. This same CDR3 is encoded by further DNA sequences in the sample. The genes are TRBV19 and TRBJ1-5; D is unresolved. Trimming shortened V by 2 bases and J by 2 bases, and 13 bases separated the two germline ends. The CDR3 is 16 amino acids. CDR1 is LNHDA and CDR2 is SQIVND in the germline V gene (reference sequence). The CDR3 reads CASSIIGEGGNQPQHF. For the CDR3, the DNA is TGTGCCAGTAGTATAATCGGTGAGGGCGGCAATCAGCCCCAGCATTTT.

The V gene is TRBV7-9, the J gene TRBJ2-7, with TRBD1 identical over 8 bases. Germline loops: CDR1 SEHNR, CDR2 FQNEAQ (reference sequence). The CDR3 consists of 15 residues. Losses at the gene ends were 5 bases for V and 2 bases for J; bases not matched to a gene: 8. The CDR3 reads CASSIGTGLTYEQYV. Here the CDR3 DNA reads TGTGCCAGCAGCATAGGGACAGGACTAACCTACGAGCAGTACGTC.

The gene calls are TRBV7-2 and TRBJ2-3; 13 bases line up with TRBD2. Trimming cost V 1 base and J 14 bases; bases outside gene matches: 0. Germline V gene lookup returns CDR1 SGHTA and CDR2 FQGNSA. The CDR3 extends over 12 amino acids. CDR3 amino acids: CASSLGLAGGYF. CDR3 nucleotides: TGTGCCAGCAGCTTAGGACTAGCGGGGGGGTATTTT.

Worth noting for this clone: The junction and the germline gene differ at one end; a read error may be behind it. V and J are TRBV5-1 and TRBJ1-3; D is unresolved. This CDR3 has 13 amino acids. Germline V gives CDR1 SGHRS, CDR2 YFSETQ. The CDR3: CASSLEDGSTIYF. CDR3 nucleotide sequence: TGCGCCAGCAGCCTAGAAGATGGAAGCACCATATATTTT.

Comments on this clone: The same CDR3 can be traced to other DNA sequences in this sample. V is TRBV18 and J is TRBJ2-5, with D hard to call. V was cut by 3 bases and J by 4 bases, with 6 bases left in between. Germline V CDR1 and CDR2: KGHSH, LQKENI. The CDR3 loop spans 12 amino acids. CDR3 DNA sequence: TGTGCCAGCTCACCGGAAGGAGAGACCCAGTACTTC. This codes for CASSPEGETQYF. Using reference TRBV18 and TRBJ2-5 for the parts outside the CDR3, the full variable domain is NAGVMQNPRHLVRRRGQEARLRCSPMKGHSHVYWYRQLPEEGLKFMVYLQKENIIDESGMPKERFSAEFPKEGPSILRIQQVVRGDSAAYFCASSPEGETQYFGPGTRLLVL.

The chain is built from TRBV18 and TRBJ2-5, with TRBD2 identical over 12 bases. After removal of 5 bases from V and 5 bases from J, the junction contained 6 bases not matched to a gene. This CDR3 region has 15 residues. The germline V gene encodes CDR1 KGHSH and CDR2 LQKENI. DNA for the CDR3: TGTGCCAGCTCAGATCGGACTAGCGGGGACGAGACCCAGTACTTC. It encodes CASSDRTSGDETQYF.

The J gene is TRBJ2-7, the V gene TRBV29-1, with a tentative D call TRBD2 (5 bases). Germline loops: CDR1 SQVTM, CDR2 ANQGSEA. The V end was cut by 6 bases, the J end by 3 bases, with 12 bases between. The CDR3 totals 12 residues. CDR3 sequence: CSVGEQYYEQYF. In nucleotides, the CDR3 is TGCAGCGTGGGAGAACAATACTACGAGCAGTACTTC.

This clone was counted a few times. The chain is built from TRBV18 and TRBJ1-4, with no clear D. Germline CDR1 is KGHSH and CDR2 is LQKENI. This CDR3 has 14 residues. Trimming shortened V by 0 bases and J by 6 bases, and 8 bases separated the two germline ends. The CDR3 DNA sequence: TGTGCCAGCTCACCACCCTTCCTGGATGAAAAACTGTTTTTT. Amino acids: CASSPPFLDEKLFF.

The chain recombines TRBV5-4 with TRBJ2-3, with a possible D match to TRBD2 (6 bases). Looked up from germline, CDR1 is SGHNT and CDR2 is YYREEE (reference sequence). The CDR3 consists of 15 residues. Trimming left V 0 bases short and J 2 bases short, with 10 bases between. CDR3 sequence reads: CASSLAGGSTDTQYF. For the CDR3, the DNA is TGTGCCAGCAGCTTGGCCGGGGGATCCACAGATACGCAGTATTTT.